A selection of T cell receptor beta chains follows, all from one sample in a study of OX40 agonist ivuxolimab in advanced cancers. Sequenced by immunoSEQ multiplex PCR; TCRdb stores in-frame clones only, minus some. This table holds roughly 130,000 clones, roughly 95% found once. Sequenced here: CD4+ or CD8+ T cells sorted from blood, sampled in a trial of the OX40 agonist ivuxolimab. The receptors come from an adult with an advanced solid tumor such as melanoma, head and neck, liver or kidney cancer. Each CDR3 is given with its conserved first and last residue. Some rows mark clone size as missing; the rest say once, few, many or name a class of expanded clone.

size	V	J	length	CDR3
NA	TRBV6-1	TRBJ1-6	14	CASSGGQGISPLHF
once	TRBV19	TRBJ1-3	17	CASREMDRLVSGNTIYF
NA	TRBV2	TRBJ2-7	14	CASKGGQTTYEQYF
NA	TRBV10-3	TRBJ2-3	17	CAISEAGIGSTTDTQYF
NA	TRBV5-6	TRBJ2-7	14	CASSLPGVTYEQYF
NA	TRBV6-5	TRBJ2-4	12	CASRNFKNIQYF
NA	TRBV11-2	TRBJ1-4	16	CASSGTSGAINEKLFF
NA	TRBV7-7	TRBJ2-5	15	CASSLGGQLQETQYF
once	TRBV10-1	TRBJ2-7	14	CASTPGGGAGEQYF
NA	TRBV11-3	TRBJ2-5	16	CASSLDPSTGLETQYF
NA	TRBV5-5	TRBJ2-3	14	CASSLQPTGDTQYF
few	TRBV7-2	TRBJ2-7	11	CASSQIYEQYF
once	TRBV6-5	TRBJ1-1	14	CASRYSGLNTEAFF
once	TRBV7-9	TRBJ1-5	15	CASSLGTGSNQPQHF
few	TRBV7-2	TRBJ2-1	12	CASSLGTPEQFF
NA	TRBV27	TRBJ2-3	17	CASSLALRGASTDTQYF
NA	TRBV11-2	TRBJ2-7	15	CASSLIRQATYEQYF
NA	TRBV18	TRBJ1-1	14	CASSPSGMNTEAFF
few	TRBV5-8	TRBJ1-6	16	CASTFSGRHYNSPLHF
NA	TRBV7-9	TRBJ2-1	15	CASSSTSGGIHEQFF
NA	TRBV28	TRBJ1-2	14	CASSFVQTVYGYTF
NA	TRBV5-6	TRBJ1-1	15	CASSNDRTRHTEAFF
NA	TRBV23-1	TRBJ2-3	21	CASSQSPSGGHPGRGTDTQYF
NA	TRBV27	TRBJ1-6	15	CASSLPRQGNSPLHF
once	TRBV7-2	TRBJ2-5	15	CASSTSGLAEETQYF
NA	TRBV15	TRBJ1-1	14	CATSSATGGTEAFF
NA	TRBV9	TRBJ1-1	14	CASSVEQGGTEAFF
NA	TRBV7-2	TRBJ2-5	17	CASSLKPVSGMGETQYF
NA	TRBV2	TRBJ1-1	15	CASTRDRIMNTEAFF
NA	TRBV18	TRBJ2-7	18	CASSSIWTSGSKMSEQYF
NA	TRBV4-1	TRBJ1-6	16	CASSQDWGLLNSPLHF
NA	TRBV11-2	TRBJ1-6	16	CASRGQGEVYNSPLHF
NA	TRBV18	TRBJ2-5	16	CASSPFGMRGAETQYF
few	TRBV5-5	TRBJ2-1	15	CASSRWDPSYNEQFF
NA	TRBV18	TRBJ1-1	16	CASSPPSNSMNTEAFF
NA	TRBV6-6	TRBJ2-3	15	CASSQSGSSTDTQYF
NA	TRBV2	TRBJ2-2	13	CASRVDRAGELFF
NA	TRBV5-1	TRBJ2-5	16	CASSLGAGGATETQYF
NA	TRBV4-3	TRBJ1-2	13	CASSPTGNYGYTF
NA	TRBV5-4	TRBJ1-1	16	CASSYPGTDSYTEAFF
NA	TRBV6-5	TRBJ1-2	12	CASKRQNYGYTF
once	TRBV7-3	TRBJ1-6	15	CASSLDPRGDSPLHF
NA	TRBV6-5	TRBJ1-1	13	CASSLVGGGKAFF
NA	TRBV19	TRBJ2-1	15	CASSIRTVESDEQFF
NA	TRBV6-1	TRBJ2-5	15	CASSPRDRGQETQYF
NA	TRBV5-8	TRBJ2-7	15	CASSPQGGYSYEQYF
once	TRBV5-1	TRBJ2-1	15	CASSILTGSRNEQFF
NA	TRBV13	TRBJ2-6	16	CASSLRTGPGANVLTF
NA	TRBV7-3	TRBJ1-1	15	CASSSGTGRSTEAFF
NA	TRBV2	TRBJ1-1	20	CASFESLARRIVGGNTEAFF
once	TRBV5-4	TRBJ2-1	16	CASSSISGSSYNEQFF